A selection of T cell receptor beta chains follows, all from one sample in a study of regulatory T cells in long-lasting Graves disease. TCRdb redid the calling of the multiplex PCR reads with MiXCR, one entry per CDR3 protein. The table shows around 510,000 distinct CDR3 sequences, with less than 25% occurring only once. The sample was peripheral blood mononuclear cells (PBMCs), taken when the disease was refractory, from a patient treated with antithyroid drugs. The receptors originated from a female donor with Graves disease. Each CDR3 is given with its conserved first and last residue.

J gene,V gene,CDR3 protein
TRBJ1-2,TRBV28,CASRAAVHGYTF
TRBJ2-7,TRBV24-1,CATSGTGEIHEQYF
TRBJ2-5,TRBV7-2,CASSLPRDYQETQYF
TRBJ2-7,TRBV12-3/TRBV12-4,CASSFRAPGAEVQYF
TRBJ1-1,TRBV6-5,CASSYSGVNTEAFF
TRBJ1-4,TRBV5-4,CASRPTGATNEKLFF
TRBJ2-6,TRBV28,CASSFPGLADFIGGANVLTF
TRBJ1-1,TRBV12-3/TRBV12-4,CASSPREGASAFF
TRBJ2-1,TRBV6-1,CATSRQSNEQFF
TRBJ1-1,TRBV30,CAWSAGPRGTEAFF
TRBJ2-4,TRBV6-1,CAAKRDGDVNIQYF
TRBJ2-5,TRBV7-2,CASSDIRGEETQYF
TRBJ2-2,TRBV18,CASSKDRGDGELFF
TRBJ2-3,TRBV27,CASSFRGLHTDTQYF
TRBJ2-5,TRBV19,CASSPSGLAPQETQYF
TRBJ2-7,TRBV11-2,CASSLDSLGSYEQYF
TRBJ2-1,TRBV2,CASSEGSGYNEQFF
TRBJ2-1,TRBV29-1,CSVVGGRGVMDEQFF
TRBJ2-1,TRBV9,CASSVATGLDNEQFF
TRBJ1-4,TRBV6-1,CASSQPTIPGQLHLEKLFF
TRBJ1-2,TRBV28,CASISLGQGGGYTF
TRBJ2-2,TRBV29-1,CSVEAETSGPGGELFF